This TCR beta chain was identified in a study of blood T cells in healthy people across ages. Study-level findings and limits: Per-million-T-cell TCR beta diversity fell roughly linearly with age.

Germline CDR1 and CDR2: KGHSH and LQKENI. The CDR3 covers 14 residues. Between the trimmed V and J ends, which lost 8 bases and 1 base, there was a span of 13 bases. Of note for this clonotype: Its specificity is unknown.

The use of a sample-barcoded 5' primer and a J-beta primer mix characterized a second PCR of 7 to 11 cycles. MiXCR, applied by TCRdb to the 5' RACE reads, yields one record per CDR3 protein. The repertoire holds around 1,700,000 distinct CDR3 sequences, with over 25% as singletons. Sequenced material: blood. V is TRBV18 and J is TRBJ2-3; D unclear. The receptor was isolated from a woman in her 30s in good health. CDR3 protein: CASTTDGGTDTQYF. In nucleotides, the CDR3 is TGTGCCAGCACAACCGATGGTGGCACAGATACGCAGTATTTT.